This T cell receptor (beta chain) was profiled in a study of shared clonotypes between healthy human individuals. Profiling relied on immunoSEQ multiplex PCR, and the TCRdb table lists in-frame clones only, not all of them. This table holds some 500,000 clones, approximately 94% found once. From germline, CDR1 is MDHEN and CDR2 SYDVKM. Trimming took off 4 bases at V and 9 bases at J, with 16 bases between the two ends. The CDR3 is made up of 14 amino acids. Sequencing was carried out using naive CD4+ T cells sorted from blood. Subset of the sample: CD45RA+ positively selected. This chain uses TRBV28 with TRBJ2-1; no clear D. The sequence was collected from a woman aged 25 to 39 in good health. CDR3 region: CASSSGPSGREQFF. Written as DNA, the CDR3 is TGTGCCAGCAGTTCCGGTCCCTCGGGCCGTGAGCAGTTCTTC.